This is a list of T cell receptor beta chains from one sample in a study of shared clonotypes between healthy human individuals. Assay used: immunoSEQ multiplex PCR; TCRdb lists only in-frame clones, some missing. The data show about 1 million clones, 60% to 80% seen once. The specimen sequenced was memory CD4+ T cells sorted from blood. The receptors here all came from a man aged 18 to 35 in good health. Both conserved end residues are part of each CDR3. Each record gives: CDR3 protein, CDR3 DNA, D gene, V gene, clone size, J gene. D genes are given only for firm matches. Only some rows state a clone size, as once, few, many or a class for expanded clones.

CDR3: CASSSGQQETQYF; DNA: TGTGCCAGCAGCTCGGGCCAGCAAGAGACCCAGTACTTC; D: .; V: TRBV11-2; size: once; J: TRBJ2-5
CDR3: CASSLLETGATDTQYF; DNA: TGTGCCAGCTCCCTGCTGGAGACAGGGGCCACAGATACGCAGTATTTT; D: TRBD1; V: TRBV18; size: .; J: TRBJ2-3
CDR3: CASSKQGAGGNTIYF; DNA: TGTGCCAGCAGTAAACAGGGGGCCGGTGGAAACACCATATATTTT; D: TRBD1; V: TRBV6-6; size: .; J: TRBJ1-3
CDR3: CSAGGGYEQYF; DNA: TGCAGCGCCGGAGGGGGGTACGAGCAGTACTTC; D: .; V: TRBV29-1; size: .; J: TRBJ2-7
CDR3: CASTSSGENQPQHF; DNA: TGTGCCAGCACCAGTAGCGGGGAAAATCAGCCCCAGCATTTT; D: .; V: TRBV5-6; size: .; J: TRBJ1-5
CDR3: CASSLVSSGRTDTQYF; DNA: TGCGCCAGCAGCTTGGTGTCTAGCGGGCGCACAGATACGCAGTATTTT; D: TRBD2; V: TRBV5-1; size: .; J: TRBJ2-3
CDR3: CASSLDTGPYEQYF; DNA: TGCGCCAGCAGCTTGGACACGGGACCTTACGAGCAGTACTTC; D: .; V: TRBV5-1; size: once; J: TRBJ2-7
CDR3: CASSEPREAFF; DNA: TGTGCCAGCAGTGAACCCAGGGAGGCTTTCTTT; D: .; V: TRBV6-1; size: .; J: TRBJ1-1
CDR3: CASSIFGSPLHF; DNA: TGTGCCAGCAGTATCTTCGGGTCACCCCTCCACTTT; D: .; V: TRBV6-1; size: .; J: TRBJ1-6
CDR3: CASSFKYEQYF; DNA: TGTGCCAGCAGTTTTAAGTACGAGCAGTACTTC; D: .; V: TRBV28; size: few; J: TRBJ2-7
CDR3: CASSVSPGAEQFF; DNA: TGTGCCAGCAGCGTATCCCCCGGAGCCGAGCAGTTCTTC; D: .; V: TRBV9; size: .; J: TRBJ2-1
CDR3: CASSWTSGGAGTGELFF; DNA: TGTGCCAGCAGCTGGACTAGCGGGGGGGCAGGCACCGGGGAGCTGTTTTTT; D: TRBD2; V: TRBV7-8; size: .; J: TRBJ2-2
CDR3: CASSPSPPTTYEQYF; DNA: TGTGCCAGCAGTCCTTCACCCCCTACCACCTACGAGCAGTACTTC; D: .; V: TRBV27; size: many; J: TRBJ2-7
CDR3: CASSLYHMNTEAFF; DNA: TGTGCCAGCAGCTTATATCACATGAACACTGAAGCTTTCTTT; D: .; V: TRBV5-6; size: .; J: TRBJ1-1
CDR3: CASSNRDGPEAFF; DNA: TGTGCCAGCAGCAACCGGGACGGACCTGAAGCTTTCTTT; D: .; V: TRBV5-6; size: .; J: TRBJ1-1
CDR3: CASSPGLAGGTQYF; DNA: TGTGCCAGCAGCCCGGGACTAGCGGGGGGTACGCAGTATTTT; D: TRBD2; V: TRBV7-2; size: .; J: TRBJ2-3
CDR3: CASSLQGDNSPLHF; DNA: TGTGCCAGCAGCCTACAGGGGGATAATTCACCCCTCCACTTT; D: TRBD1; V: TRBV7-9; size: many; J: TRBJ1-6
CDR3: CASSLSGEGTQYF; DNA: TGTGCCAGCAGCTTATCGGGAGAAGGGACCCAGTACTTC; D: .; V: TRBV7-6; size: .; J: TRBJ2-5
CDR3: CASSPGTSGSLGDTQYF; DNA: TGTGCCAGCAGCCCTGGGACTAGCGGGAGTTTAGGAGATACGCAGTATTTT; D: TRBD2; V: TRBV7-2; size: .; J: TRBJ2-3
CDR3: CSTTMTTDTQYF; DNA: TGCAGCACCACTATGACCACAGATACGCAGTATTTT; D: .; V: TRBV29-1; size: few; J: TRBJ2-3
CDR3: CASSEWGLAGGGPLQETQYF; DNA: TGTGCCAGCAGTGAATGGGGACTAGCGGGAGGTGGACCGCTCCAAGAGACCCAGTACTTC; D: TRBD2; V: TRBV2; size: .; J: TRBJ2-5
CDR3: CASSEDLLGARDRGYEQYF; DNA: TGTGCCAGCAGTGAAGATCTCTTAGGGGCCCGGGACAGGGGCTACGAGCAGTACTTC; D: TRBD1; V: TRBV2; size: .; J: TRBJ2-7
CDR3: CASSSGGGAEQYF; DNA: TGTGCCAGCAGCTCCGGGGGTGGGGCCGAGCAGTACTTC; D: .; V: TRBV7-2; size: few; J: TRBJ2-7
CDR3: CASRDSTGATFGYTF; DNA: TGTGCCAGCAGAGACTCGACAGGGGCGACGTTTGGCTACACCTTC; D: TRBD1; V: TRBV6-6; size: .; J: TRBJ1-2
CDR3: CASSRVSGSTDTQYF; DNA: TGCGCCAGCAGCCGGGTTAGCGGGAGTACAGATACGCAGTATTTT; D: TRBD2; V: TRBV4-3; size: .; J: TRBJ2-3
CDR3: CASTAIGRGEYF; DNA: TGTGCCAGCACCGCTATCGGACGCGGGGAGTACTTC; D: .; V: TRBV6-1; size: .; J: TRBJ2-7
CDR3: CASSDSATGVNEQFF; DNA: TGTGCCAGCAGTGACTCAGCGACAGGGGTAAATGAGCAGTTCTTC; D: TRBD1; V: TRBV6-4; size: .; J: TRBJ2-1
CDR3: CASSRVILAGGIDTQYF; DNA: TGTGCCAGCTCCCGAGTGATTCTAGCGGGAGGCATAGATACGCAGTATTTT; D: TRBD2; V: TRBV18; size: .; J: TRBJ2-3
CDR3: CASSLILLASTDTQYF; DNA: TGTGCCAGCAGCTTAATTTTGCTAGCTAGCACAGATACGCAGTATTTT; D: .; V: TRBV7-9; size: .; J: TRBJ2-3
CDR3: CASSLRGTGGGRSYEQYF; DNA: TGTGCCAGCAGTTTACGAGGGACAGGGGGGGGCCGCTCCTACGAGCAGTACTTC; D: TRBD1; V: TRBV27; size: few; J: TRBJ2-7
CDR3: CASSPRETQYF; DNA: TGTGCCAGCAGCCCCAGAGAGACCCAGTACTTC; D: .; V: TRBV6-6; size: .; J: TRBJ2-5
CDR3: CASSLEGLSNQPQHF; DNA: TGTGCCAGCAGCTTAGAAGGTTTAAGCAATCAGCCCCAGCATTTT; D: .; V: TRBV28; size: few; J: TRBJ1-5
CDR3: CASSIAGQGSYEQYF; DNA: TGTGCCAGCAGCATCGCGGGACAGGGATCCTACGAGCAGTACTTC; D: TRBD1; V: TRBV28; size: .; J: TRBJ2-7
CDR3: CASRAGTGPTEAFF; DNA: TGTGCCAGCAGGGCCGGGACAGGGCCCACTGAAGCTTTCTTT; D: TRBD1; V: TRBV6-1; size: .; J: TRBJ1-1
CDR3: CASSYPGTGEAFF; DNA: TGTGCCAGCAGTTACCCCGGGACAGGTGAAGCTTTCTTT; D: TRBD1; V: TRBV6-5; size: .; J: TRBJ1-1
CDR3: CASSLYRDINTEAFF; DNA: TGTGCCAGCAGCCTATACCGGGACATAAACACTGAAGCTTTCTTT; D: .; V: TRBV11-2; size: many; J: TRBJ1-1
CDR3: CASSLGLAGANPLYEQYF; DNA: TGCGCCAGCAGCTTAGGACTAGCGGGGGCAAACCCTCTCTACGAGCAGTACTTC; D: TRBD2; V: TRBV5-1; size: .; J: TRBJ2-7
CDR3: CSAGISPLHF; DNA: TGCAGTGCTGGGATTTCACCCCTCCACTTT; D: .; V: TRBV20-1; size: .; J: TRBJ1-6
CDR3: CASSFTTANYGYTF; DNA: TGTGCCAGCAGTTTTACGACGGCCAACTATGGCTACACCTTC; D: .; V: TRBV28; size: .; J: TRBJ1-2
CDR3: CASSAVRGSNTEAFF; DNA: TGTGCCAGTAGTGCCGTCAGGGGGTCGAACACTGAAGCTTTCTTT; D: TRBD1; V: TRBV19; size: .; J: TRBJ1-1
CDR3: CASSLNIAFVHGYTF; DNA: TGCGCCAGCAGCTTGAATATAGCCTTTGTGCATGGCTACACCTTC; D: .; V: TRBV5-1; size: once; J: TRBJ1-2
CDR3: CASSLAPVPGQPQHF; DNA: TGTGCCAGCAGCTTAGCCCCGGTCCCGGGTCAGCCCCAGCATTTT; D: .; V: TRBV7-6; size: .; J: TRBJ1-5
CDR3: CASSRQGDYGYTF; DNA: TGTGCCAGCAGCAGACAGGGTGACTATGGCTACACCTTC; D: TRBD1; V: TRBV6-5; size: .; J: TRBJ1-2
CDR3: CAIGGASSYEQYF; DNA: TGTGCCATCGGGGGGGCCAGCTCCTACGAGCAGTACTTC; D: .; V: TRBV10-3; size: .; J: TRBJ2-7
CDR3: CASKPEGRNEKLFF; DNA: TGTGCCAGCAAGCCCGAGGGAAGGAATGAAAAACTGTTTTTT; D: .; V: TRBV6-5; size: .; J: TRBJ1-4
CDR3: CASSPDMTGYNSPLHF; DNA: TGTGCCAGCAGCCCAGACATGACAGGGTATAATTCACCCCTCCACTTT; D: TRBD1; V: TRBV9; size: .; J: TRBJ1-6
CDR3: CASTRTGGGYGYTF; DNA: TGTGCCAGCACCCGAACAGGGGGCGGCTATGGCTACACCTTC; D: TRBD1; V: TRBV5-4; size: .; J: TRBJ1-2
CDR3: CASSLLRTGGEDTQYF; DNA: TGCGCCAGCAGCTTGCTCAGGACAGGGGGAGAGGATACGCAGTATTTT; D: TRBD1; V: TRBV5-1; size: once; J: TRBJ2-3
CDR3: CASRATSGRETQYF; DNA: TGCGCCAGCCGTGCTACTAGCGGGAGGGAGACCCAGTACTTC; D: TRBD2; V: TRBV5-1; size: .; J: TRBJ2-5
CDR3: CASSAPSAPGGYTF; DNA: TGTGCCAGCTCAGCTCCCTCTGCACCGGGGGGCTACACCTTC; D: .; V: TRBV18; size: once; J: TRBJ1-2
CDR3: CSVTDRVSYGYTF; DNA: TGCAGCGTGACTGACAGGGTTTCGTATGGCTACACCTTC; D: TRBD1; V: TRBV29-1; size: .; J: TRBJ1-2